The T cell receptor (beta chain) described here comes from a study of T cell changes during pregnancy in multiple sclerosis. Clones were read by immunoSEQ multiplex PCR, and TCRdb kept only the in-frame ones, dropping some. The sample yields some 40,000 clones, almost 90% seen once. This CDR3 is 14 amino acids long. After removal of 3 bases from V and 6 bases from J, the junction contained 4 bases not matched to a gene. Germline V gives CDR1 SGHNT, CDR2 YYREEE (reference sequence). This sequence was found in a female donor with multiple sclerosis, enrolled in a pregnancy study. The chain combines TRBV5-4 with TRBJ2-1; 9 bases line up with TRBD2. The sequenced sample was CD4+ T cells from peripheral blood mononuclear cells, obtained in the second trimester of pregnancy. CDR3 region: CASSWREGSNEQFF. CDR3 sequence (DNA): TGTGCCAGCAGCTGGCGGGAGGGGTCCAATGAGCAGTTCTTC. Together with reference TRBV5-4 and TRBJ2-1, the CDR3 gives the full variable domain: ETGVTQSPTHLIKTRGQQVTLRCSSQSGHNTVSWYQQALGQGPQFIFQYYREEENGRGNFPPRFSGLQFPNYSSELNVNALELDDSALYLCASSWREGSNEQFFGPGTRLTVL.